Described below is a single T cell receptor (beta chain) sequence and its context. The antigen is unknown. Gene names are mouse gene names. The read ends 4 residues before the CDR3 terminus; that terminus is restored from the germline J gene. Extracted RNA was reverse transcribed into cDNA, the sequencing template. Measured with immunoSEQ multiplex PCR; TCRdb has only the in-frame clones, and not every one. Recorded here are approximately 280,000 clones, none singletons. V trimming: 2 bases; J trimming: 3 bases; junction bases outside the gene matches: 5. Germline CDR1 is NSHNY and CDR2 is SYGAGN. This CDR3 has 15 residues. The data originate from a study of CD8+ T cells in alopecia areata. Study information: Skin-grafted roughly 7-11-week-old female C3H/HeJ mice received tissue from approximately 6-12-month-old C3H/HeJ donors with spontaneous alopecia. Study-level findings and limits: Besides other cells, scalp samples also yield sequences of resident alphabeta T cells from normal skin. Clonality was higher in lesional than normal scalp, especially in alopecia totalis/universalis.

A panel of CD4, CD8alpha, NKG2D, NKG2ACE and other markers served to sort pooled cutaneous lymph node cells. This receptor was taken from a C3H/HeJ mouse with alopecia areata. This strain has MHC haplotype H2-k. The sample was CD4+ T cells sorted from a lymph node. The chain couples TRBV13-1 to TRBJ2-4, with 8 bases matching TRBD2. The sequenced part of the CDR3 DNA is TGTGCCAGCAGTGAGGGGGGGCGAAGGCAAAAC. Encoded protein: CASSEGGRRQN. The whole CDR3 reads CASSEGGRRQNTLYF.